This T cell receptor beta chain came from a study of blood T cell repertoires in COVID-19. For the study at large: Material from acute and convalescent COVID-19 was sourced from the United States, Italy and Spain. From T cells, B-cell-depleted T cells, or PBMCs came the material, which was cDNA or gDNA.

Original processing notes: Reference gene primer amplification yielded estimated nucleated cell counts. TCRdb's table, derived via immunoSEQ multiplex PCR, lists solely in-frame clones and lacks some. V and J calls plus clone size are reproduced from that table; the DNA served to infer D and trimming. The sample lists just over 150,000 clones; around 93% were seen once. J gave up 7 bases and V 8 bases, and 3 bases lay outside the gene matches. CDR3 length equals 13 residues. Germline CDR1 and CDR2: MDHEN and SYDVKM. Specimen: peripheral blood. The V and J genes are TRBV28 and TRBJ1-6; 9 bases match TRBD1. This clonotype originated in a woman aged 45-65 years with acute or convalescent COVID-19. The CDR3 DNA follows: TGTGCCAGCCGAGGACAGGGGAATTCACCCCTCCACTTT. Protein: CASRGQGNSPLHF.